Below are 20 T cell receptor beta chains sequenced from a single sample in a study of T cell repertoires in cytomegalovirus infection. TCRdb redid the calling of the reads with MiXCR, one entry per CDR3 protein. The data show roughly 920,000 distinct CDR3 sequences, with around 32% seen just once and over 13% held by the top ten. These receptors are not linked to any known antigen. The source was cultured CD8+ T cells from PBMCs, collected from culture after CMV antigen stimulation. All receptors derive from a human donor in good health (CMV status not recorded). Some clones in this sample may be carry-over from other donors' samples.

V usage is TRBV6-1 and J usage is TRBJ1-1, with D possibly matching TRBD1 (6 bases). V was pared by 5 bases and J by 3 bases, with 13 bases between. Germline assignment: CDR1 MNHNS and CDR2 SASEGT. CDR3 length equals 14 residues. CDR3 in amino acids: CASSSDSSHTEAFF. As DNA, the CDR3 is TGTGCCAGCAGTTCGGACAGCTCTCACACTGAAGCTTTCTTT.

This clonotype has a count of ten or more. The V and J genes are TRBV7-8 and TRBJ2-7; TRBD2 might be the D (6 bases). Per the germline V gene, CDR1 is SGHVS and CDR2 is FQNEAQ. The CDR3 spans 14 residues. Between the trimmed V and J ends, which lost 5 bases and 5 bases, there was a span of 16 bases. CDR3: CASSRAGGRDEQYF. The CDR3 DNA is TGTGCCAGCAGCCGAGCCGGGGGACGGGACGAGCAGTACTTC.

This clonotype was seen a few times. V and J are TRBV20-1 and TRBJ1-1; D perhaps matches TRBD1 (5 bases). The CDR3 runs to 19 residues. V lost 0 bases, J lost 0 bases, and 23 bases lay in between. Germline CDR1 and CDR2: DFQATT and SNEGSKA (reference sequence). CDR3 region: CSARDLGWGLQTVNTEAFF. CDR3 nucleotides: TGCAGTGCTAGAGATCTGGGGTGGGGACTCCAAACGGTGAACACTGAAGCTTTCTTT.

The rearrangement links TRBV19 to TRBJ1-2, with 8 bases fitting TRBD1. The germline gives CDR1 LNHDA, CDR2 SQIVND (reference sequence). Trimming cost V 4 bases and J 10 bases; bases outside gene matches: 11. CDR3 length: 14 residues. In DNA, the CDR3 is TGTGCCAGTAGTACGGCCGGCAGGGGGCACGACTACACCTTC. This codes for CASSTAGRGHDYTF.

This clonotype was seen a few times. The chain has TRBV2 and TRBJ2-1, with 8 bases matching TRBD2. The CDR3 runs 16 residues. The trim removed 6 bases at V and 5 bases at J, leaving 12 bases unmatched. CDR1 is SNHLY, CDR2 FYNNEI, per germline. CDR3 loop: CASSHGGGGLNNEQFF. CDR3 bases: TGTGCCAGCAGCCACGGGGGCGGGGGGCTAAACAATGAGCAGTTCTTC.

This clonotype appeared many times. CDR3: CASKGERGNTIYF. CDR3 in DNA: TGTGCCAGCAAGGGAGAAAGGGGAAACACCATATATTTT. The chain combines TRBV7-2 with TRBJ1-3; D not certain. The CDR3 has 13 amino acids. The germline V and J ends were trimmed by 7 bases and 4 bases, with 11 bases remaining between them. CDR1 and CDR2 (germline): SGHTA, FQGNSA.

This sequence joins TRBV27 and TRBJ2-5; D is undetermined. The CDR3 is 13 residues long. Trimming left V 7 bases short and J 3 bases short, with 12 bases between. CDR1 is MNHEY, CDR2 SMNVEV, per germline (reference sequence). The CDR3 coding sequence is TGTGCCAGCATGGGGATGGCCAAAGAGACCCAGTACTTC. It translates to CASMGMAKETQYF.

The chain joins TRBV7-9 to TRBJ1-4; D possibly corresponds to TRBD1 (6 bases). CDR1 SEHNR and CDR2 FQNEAQ come from the germline V gene (reference sequence). This CDR3 has 15 residues. Trimming cost V 8 bases and J 6 bases, with 19 bases left between them. CDR3 bases: TGTGCCAGCCAGGGCCCGGGGGCTCGTCATGAAAAACTGTTTTTT. Its translation: CASQGPGARHEKLFF.

The chain employs TRBV24-1 and TRBJ2-3; a possible D gene is TRBD1 (5 bases). CDR3 size: 14 residues. Germline-derived CDR1 and CDR2 are KGHDR and SFDVKD. Trimming took off 3 bases at V and 4 bases at J, with 10 bases between the two ends. CDR3 region: CATSDPEQADTQYF. CDR3 coding DNA: TGTGCCACCAGTGATCCCGAACAGGCAGATACGCAGTATTTT.

This chain connects TRBV14 to TRBJ1-4; D gene ambiguous. The germline CDR1 and CDR2 sequences are SGHDN and FVKESK. This CDR3 comprises 15 residues. Trimming took off 1 base at V and 0 bases at J, with 6 bases between the two ends. CDR3 region: CASSQGGSTNEKLFF. The CDR3 nucleotides are TGTGCCAGCAGCCAAGGTGGCTCAACTAATGAAAAACTGTTTTTT.

The table lists this clonotype with many counts. Compared with germline, one end of the junction differs, possibly owing to a read error. This sequence joins TRBV7-6 and TRBJ2-1; D might be TRBD1 (5 bases). Germline V gives CDR1 SGHVS, CDR2 FNYEAQ. This CDR3 spans 15 amino acids. The DNA for the CDR3 is TGTGCTAGCAGCTTAGAAGCAGGGTCGGGCAATGAGCAGTTCTTC. Its translation: CASSLEAGSGNEQFF.

This clonotype has just a few counts. The chain has TRBV12-3 or TRBV12-4 and TRBJ2-1, with no clear D. CDR3 length: 12 residues. Between the trimmed V and J ends, which lost 3 bases and 9 bases, there was a span of 9 bases. CDR3 nucleotides: TGTGCCAGCAGTTTCGGACGGTTTGAGCAGTTCTTC. Translating it yields CASSFGRFEQFF.

This clonotype was counted a single time. The chain combines TRBV2 with TRBJ2-2, with a weak D call TRBD1 (6 bases). The CDR3 consists of 15 residues. The V gene lost 7 bases and the J gene lost 5 bases, with 17 bases spanning the gap. Germline values: CDR1 SNHLY, CDR2 FYNNEI. The CDR3 DNA is TGTGCCAGCAAGGGGGACCAGGGGACGACCGGGGAGCTGTTTTTT. Amino acids: CASKGDQGTTGELFF.

The chain joins TRBV3-1 to TRBJ1-4; D unclear. V shed 0 bases and J shed 0 bases, with 11 bases lying between them. Germline V CDR1 and CDR2: LGHDT, YNNKEL (reference sequence). CDR3 length equals 17 residues. As DNA, the CDR3 is TGTGCCAGCAGCCAAGATCTGGCAGCAACAACTAATGAAAAACTGTTTTTT. It translates to CASSQDLAATTNEKLFF.

Concerning this clonotype itself: The junction does not match germline at one end; this may be a read error. The chain links TRBV6-6 to TRBJ2-7, with D perhaps matching TRBD2 (7 bases). Looked up from germline, CDR1 is MNHNY and CDR2 is SVGAGI (reference sequence). The CDR3 totals 13 residues. CDR3 bases: TGTGCCAGCAGCTACTCGGGGGGCCTGGAGCAGTACTTC. This sequence encodes CASSYSGGLEQYF.

This clonotype was detected a few times. The gene calls are TRBV28 and TRBJ1-6; D remains ambiguous. This CDR3 is 14 amino acids long. V gave up 3 bases and J gave up 7 bases, with 10 bases separating them. From germline, CDR1 is MDHEN and CDR2 SYDVKM. The CDR3 loop is CASSLFRKNSPLHF. CDR3 nucleotides: TGTGCCAGCAGTTTGTTCAGGAAAAATTCACCCCTCCACTTT.

V gene TRBV20-1 combines with J gene TRBJ1-2; TRBD1 might be the D (5 bases). CDR3 size: 12 residues. V was cut by 6 bases and J by 8 bases, with 16 bases left in between. Germline-derived CDR1 and CDR2 are DFQATT and SNEGSKA (reference sequence). CDR3 region: CSADAGVGGYTF. CDR3 DNA sequence: TGCAGTGCCGATGCGGGGGTAGGGGGCTACACCTTC.

This clonotype was seen more than once but under ten times. The gene calls are TRBV4-1 and TRBJ2-7; D is undetermined. The length of the CDR3 is 15 residues. Germline lookup yields CDR1 MGHRA and CDR2 YSYEKL. Trimming left V 1 base short and J 0 bases short, with 10 bases between. This CDR3 reads CASSQGSESSYEQYV. The CDR3 coding sequence is TGCGCCAGCAGCCAAGGATCCGAGAGCTCCTACGAGCAGTACGTC.

The chain employs TRBV7-9 and TRBJ2-7, with unresolved D. The CDR3 runs to 13 residues. V lost 3 bases, J lost 3 bases, and 9 bases lay in between. CDR1 is SEHNR, CDR2 FQNEAQ, per germline (reference sequence). CDR3 DNA sequence: TGTGCCAGCAGCTTCGGGTATCTCTACGAGCAGTACGTC. Protein: CASSFGYLYEQYV.

This clonotype showed up many times. The genes are TRBV7-2 and TRBJ1-1; 9 positions agree with TRBD1. CDR3 length equals 15 residues. V was pared by 5 bases and J by 5 bases, with 9 bases of the junction left unmatched. CDR1 and CDR2 from the germline V gene are SGHTA and FQGNSA. The CDR3 nucleotides read TGTGCCAGCAGCGAAACAGGGGGCGCGTTTACTGAAGCTTTCTTT. Residues: CASSETGGAFTEAFF.